Here is one TCR beta chain with its context. This sample is part of a study of blood T cell repertoires in COVID-19. Study information: Sources were T cells, B-cell-depleted T cells, or PBMCs; the material itself was cDNA or gDNA.

Using immunoSEQ multiplex PCR, the repertoire was profiled, and TCRdb retains in-frame clones only, with some absent. The sample holds about 260,000 clones; about 90% are singletons and the top ten take about 1.6%. The CDR3 spans 15 residues. Trimming cost V 8 bases and J 0 bases, with 13 bases left between them. In germline, CDR1 is LNHDA, CDR2 SQIVND (reference sequence). The V and J genes are TRBV19 and TRBJ1-4; unclear D gene. The sequenced material came from peripheral blood. The sequence was obtained from a woman between 40 and 50 years old who had recovered from COVID-19. The CDR3: CASSGRIATNEKLFF. CDR3 nucleotide sequence: TGTGCCAGTTCTGGCAGGATTGCAACTAATGAAAAACTGTTTTTT. The full variable domain, rest sourced from reference TRBV19 and TRBJ1-4, is DGGITQSPKYLFRKEGQNVTLSCEQNLNHDAMYWYRQDPGQGLRLIYYSQIVNDFQKGDIAEGYSVSREKKESFPLTVTSAQKNPTAFYLCASSGRIATNEKLFFGSGTQLSVL.